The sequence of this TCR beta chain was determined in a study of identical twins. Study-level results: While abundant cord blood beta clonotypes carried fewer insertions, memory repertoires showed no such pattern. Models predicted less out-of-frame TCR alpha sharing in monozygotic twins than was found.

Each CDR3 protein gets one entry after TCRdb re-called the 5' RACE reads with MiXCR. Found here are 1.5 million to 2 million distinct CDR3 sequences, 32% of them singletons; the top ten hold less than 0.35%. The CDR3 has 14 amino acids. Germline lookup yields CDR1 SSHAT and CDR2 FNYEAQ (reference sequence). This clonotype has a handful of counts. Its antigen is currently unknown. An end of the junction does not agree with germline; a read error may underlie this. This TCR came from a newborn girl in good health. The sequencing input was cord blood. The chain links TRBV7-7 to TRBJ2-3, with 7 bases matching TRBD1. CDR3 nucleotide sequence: TGTGCTAGCAGCCCTCGGACAGGTTCAGATACGCAGTATTTT. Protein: CASSPRTGSDTQYF.